This entry lists 23 T cell receptor beta chains sequenced from one sample in a study of shared clonotypes between healthy human individuals (dated by TCRdb to about 2020). Libraries came from the immunoSEQ multiplex PCR assay. Sourced from immuneACCESS, this table was stored by TCRdb with only in-frame sequences that have V and J called. A share of the clones is absent; for the studies checked, an unresolved V gene accounts for under half, and the remainder has no known explanation. This sample holds 750,000 to 1,000,000 clones; about 91% were observed only once. Approximately 25% of the sample comes from the top ten. CD8 naive samples were CD45RO-negative cells positively selected for CCR7, giving a CD45RA+CCR7+ population that excluded TemRA cells. The sample taken for sequencing was naive CD8+ T cells sorted from blood. The sample's cell subset or site label, in plain terms: CD45RA+CCR7+. All receptors derive from a young man in good health.

In DNA, the CDR3 is TGTGCCAGCAGTGGGCAACAGGGGTCCTACAATGAGCAGTTCTTC. Translation gives CASSGQQGSYNEQFF. The chain combines TRBV27 with TRBJ2-1; 7 nucleotides match TRBD1. The V gene end was trimmed by 5 bases and the J gene end by 1 base; junction bases not matched to a gene: 5. This CDR3 is built from 15 residues. The germline CDR1 and CDR2 sequences are MNHEY and SMNVEV (reference sequence).

A few counts support this clone. The V and J genes are TRBV29-1 and TRBJ2-7, with unresolved D. Germline-derived CDR1 and CDR2 are SQVTM and ANQGSEA. Trimming left V 3 bases short and J 3 bases short, with 6 bases between. The CDR3 is made up of 11 amino acids. The CDR3 spells CSVESGYEQYF. Written as DNA, the CDR3 is TGCAGCGTTGAGTCGGGCTACGAGCAGTACTTC.

The CDR3 here is CASSSHPDREGEQFF. The CDR3, as DNA: TGTGCCAGCAGCTCACACCCGGACAGGGAAGGTGAGCAGTTCTTC. The gene calls are TRBV5-5 and TRBJ2-1; 8 positions agree with TRBD1. This CDR3 has 15 amino acids. Trimming took 3 bases from V and 9 from J; bases not matched to a gene: 11. Germline CDR1 reads SGHKS; CDR2 reads YYEKEE (reference sequence).

The V call is TRBV4-3, the J call TRBJ2-7; 7 nucleotides align to TRBD1. The CDR3 loop spans 15 amino acids. Germline V gives CDR1 LGHNA, CDR2 YSLEER. V dropped 0 bases and J dropped 3; count of bases not matched to a gene: 5. The CDR3, as DNA: TGCGCCAGCAGCCAAGAGGGAACAGGGGTCTACGAGCAGTACTTC. Amino acids: CASSQEGTGVYEQYF.

This clone was observed a single time. V usage is TRBV7-6 and J usage is TRBJ2-1; no definite D call. Trimming shortened V by 2 bases and J by 0 bases, and 26 bases separated the two germline ends. This CDR3 has 21 residues. The germline V gene encodes CDR1 SGHVS and CDR2 FNYEAQ. The CDR3 DNA reads as TGTGCCAGCAGCTTATACCCGCCTCCCGCGTTCTCTACAAGCTCCTACAATGAGCAGTTCTTC. Protein product: CASSLYPPPAFSTSSYNEQFF. Full variable domain (outside the CDR3, taken from reference TRBV7-6 and TRBJ2-1): GAGVSQSPRYKVTKRGQDVALRCDPISGHVSLYWYRQALGQGPEFLTYFNYEAQQDKSGLPNDRFSAERPEGSISTLTIQRTEQRDSAMYRCASSLYPPPAFSTSSYNEQFFGPGTRLTVL.

This chain uses TRBV4-3 with TRBJ2-4; TRBD1 matches 8 bases. This CDR3 spans 17 amino acids. With 1 base clipped from V and 7 bases from J, the junction kept 12 bases outside the gene matches. Germline V gene lookup returns CDR1 LGHNA and CDR2 YSLEER. CDR3 amino acids: CASSQGTGGLLGNIQYF. Here the CDR3 DNA reads TGCGCCAGCAGCCAAGGAACAGGGGGTCTCTTAGGGAACATTCAGTACTTC.

The chain is built from TRBV4-3 and TRBJ1-2, with TRBD1 matching 9 bases. V was pared by 0 bases and J by 4 bases, with 6 bases of the junction left unmatched. This CDR3 is built from 16 residues. Germline V CDR1 and CDR2: LGHNA, YSLEER. The CDR3 nucleotides are TGCGCCAGCAGCCAAGAACTGGGACAGGGTAGCTATGGCTACACCTTC. This gives the protein CASSQELGQGSYGYTF.

The chain is built from TRBV10-1 and TRBJ1-3, with TRBD1 as a possible D gene (5 bases). Trimming left V 4 bases short and J 0 bases short, with 10 bases between. Germline lookup yields CDR1 WNHNN and CDR2 SYGVQD (reference sequence). The CDR3 totals 15 residues. The CDR3 spells CASSVEGSSGNTIYF. The DNA of the CDR3 is TGCGCCAGCAGTGTCGAGGGGAGCTCTGGAAACACCATATATTTT.

The rearrangement joins TRBV19 to TRBJ2-4, with 9 bases identical to TRBD1. This CDR3 has 16 residues. V dropped 5 bases and J dropped 2; count of bases not matched to a gene: 7. CDR1 LNHDA and CDR2 SQIVND come from the germline V gene (reference sequence). The CDR3 sequence: CASSPHRGLSKNIQYF. In nucleotides, the CDR3 is TGTGCCAGTAGTCCCCACAGGGGGCTCTCCAAAAACATTCAGTACTTC.

This sequence joins TRBV15 and TRBJ2-1; no reliable D call. Germline V gene lookup returns CDR1 LNHNV and CDR2 YYDKDF (reference sequence). The CDR3 length is 14 residues. V lost 9 bases and J lost 0, with 12 bases in between. Written as DNA, the CDR3 is TGTGCCACGGGCGGCGTTAGCTCCTACAATGAGCAGTTCTTC. It translates to CATGGVSSYNEQFF.

V gene TRBV14 combines with J gene TRBJ2-7, with 8 bases lining up with TRBD2. Losses at the gene ends were 3 bases for V and 4 bases for J; bases not matched to a gene: 8. Looked up from germline, CDR1 is SGHDN and CDR2 is FVKESK. The CDR3 runs 15 residues. The CDR3 loop is CASSHRGLAPYEQYF. The CDR3, as DNA: TGTGCCAGCAGCCACCGAGGACTAGCCCCTTACGAGCAGTACTTC.

The V gene is TRBV6-6, the J gene TRBJ2-2, with 7 bases identical to TRBD2. Germline V gene data show CDR1 as MNHNY and CDR2 as SVGAGI (reference sequence). V trimming: 2 bases; J trimming: 3 bases; junction bases outside the gene matches: 3. CDR3 length equals 15 residues. This CDR3 reads CASSYAGVDTGELFF. The CDR3 DNA follows: TGTGCCAGCAGTTACGCGGGAGTCGACACCGGGGAGCTGTTTTTT.

The gene calls are TRBV9 and TRBJ2-3; 8 positions agree with TRBD1. Germline CDR1 SGDLS, CDR2 YYNGEE. With V trimmed by 0 bases and J by 1 base, 4 bases remained unmatched. The CDR3 is made up of 16 amino acids. The CDR3 reads CASSVEGGQGTDTQYF. Written as DNA, the CDR3 is TGTGCCAGCAGCGTAGAAGGGGGACAGGGCACAGATACGCAGTATTTT.

V gene TRBV29-1 combines with J gene TRBJ2-6; D is unclear. This CDR3 contains 14 residues. V lost 3 bases to trimming and J lost 0 bases, with 6 bases between them. The V gene's germline CDR1 is SQVTM and CDR2 ANQGSEA. The CDR3 DNA follows: TGCAGCGTTGACAACAACTCTGGGGCCAACGTCCTGACTTTC. Protein sequence: CSVDNNSGANVLTF.

The chain couples TRBV5-1 to TRBJ2-7, with a weak D call TRBD2 (5 bases). CDR3 length: 17 residues. V was shortened by 0 bases and J by 10 bases, with 26 bases between the two germline ends. Germline V CDR1 and CDR2: SGHRS, YFSETQ. The CDR3 reads CASSLAAQRAGEIYQYF. The CDR3 DNA sequence: TGCGCCAGCAGCTTGGCGGCCCAGCGTGCCGGGGAAATATATCAGTACTTC.

The CDR3 nucleotides read TGTGCCAGCAGTTTTCCCCGGACTAGCGGGAGGGAAGAGACCCAGTACTTC. Encoded protein: CASSFPRTSGREETQYF. The chain links TRBV28 to TRBJ2-5; 15 bases agree with TRBD2. CDR3 length: 17 amino acids. Trimming removed 3 bases from V and 3 bases from J; junction bases left unmatched: 5. Looked up from germline, CDR1 is MDHEN and CDR2 is SYDVKM.

V and J are TRBV10-2 and TRBJ1-3; TRBD1 is a possible D gene (6 bases). The germline gives CDR1 WSHSY, CDR2 SAAADI. The CDR3 sequence is 15 residues long. Trimming cost V 8 bases and J 0 bases, with 14 bases left between them. CDR3 residues: CASQGHLSSGNTIYF. CDR3 sequence (DNA): TGCGCCAGCCAGGGACACCTGAGCTCTGGAAACACCATATATTTT.

The CDR3 here is CASSLTVSGHEQFF. The CDR3 nucleotides are TGCGCCAGCAGCCTTACTGTATCGGGCCATGAGCAGTTCTTC. This rearrangement joins TRBV4-3 to TRBJ2-1; D gene unclear. Germline V gene lookup returns CDR1 LGHNA and CDR2 YSLEER. The CDR3 has 14 residues. Trimming took 4 bases from V and 8 from J, leaving 15 bases between them.

About this clone: The same CDR3 also results from other DNA sequences found in this sample. The chain employs TRBV27 and TRBJ2-1, with D perhaps TRBD2 (6 bases). This CDR3 region has 15 residues. Germline V gene lookup returns CDR1 MNHEY and CDR2 SMNVEV (reference sequence). Trimming stripped 3 bases from V and 3 bases from J, with 12 bases between. The CDR3 sequence: CASSFSGVSYNEQFF. CDR3 coding DNA: TGTGCCAGCAGTTTCTCGGGAGTTAGCTACAATGAGCAGTTCTTC.

The chain employs TRBV7-9 and TRBJ2-2; 14 bases are a match to TRBD2. Trimming cost V 5 bases and J 7 bases; bases outside gene matches: 6. Germline V gives CDR1 SEHNR, CDR2 FQNEAQ (reference sequence). The CDR3 length is 16 residues. This CDR3 is CASSGWTSGRIGELFF. DNA of the CDR3: TGTGCCAGCAGCGGATGGACTAGCGGGAGGATCGGGGAGCTGTTTTTT.

The rearrangement joins TRBV30 to TRBJ1-3; 10 bases match TRBD1. CDR1 is GTSNPN and CDR2 is SVGIG in the germline V gene (reference sequence). This CDR3 is 14 amino acids long. V lost 2 bases and J lost 8; bases outside the gene matches: 6. The CDR3 here is CAWSSTGGRDTIYF. The CDR3 DNA sequence: TGTGCCTGGAGTTCGACAGGGGGCCGGGACACCATATATTTT.

This sequence joins TRBV2 and TRBJ2-7; 8 nucleotides agree with TRBD1. This CDR3 comprises 14 residues. V was clipped by 2 bases and J by 5 bases; unmatched bases: 5. CDR1 and CDR2 (germline): SNHLY, FYNNEI. The CDR3 coding sequence is TGTGCCAGCAGTGAATGGACAGGGCGGCACGAGCAGTACTTC. This gives the protein CASSEWTGRHEQYF.

The V gene is TRBV7-9, the J gene TRBJ1-2; no clear D. Looked up from germline, CDR1 is SEHNR and CDR2 is FQNEAQ (reference sequence). V was trimmed by 5 bases and J by 5 bases, leaving 15 bases between them. The CDR3 totals 14 residues. CDR3 DNA sequence: TGTGCCAGCAGCCCCGGAGGCCTAGGTTATGGCTACACCTTC. Protein: CASSPGGLGYGYTF.